This T cell receptor (beta chain) was recorded in a study of T cells after posttransplantation cyclophosphamide. The naive gate required viable CD3+CD4+ or CD3+CD8+ cells with CCR7+CD45RA+CD45RO-CD95-CD27+CD28+ phenotype. Trimming at V came to 4 bases and at J to 9 bases, leaving 6 bases not matched to a gene. The CDR3 is 13 residues long. Germline V CDR1 and CDR2: SEHNR, FQNEAQ (reference sequence). Libraries were prepared by immunoSEQ multiplex PCR; TCRdb keeps only in-frame clonotypes and omits some of them. This sample has more than 30,000 clones, with about nine tenths found just once. Sample: naive CD4+ T cells sorted from PBMCs. This TCR came from a woman between 55 and 75 years old in good health, CMV-negative, and a related stem cell transplant donor. The chain has TRBV7-9 and TRBJ1-5; 7 bases are shared with TRBD1. CDR3 bases: TGTGCCAGCAGCTGGGACAGTGGTTTGCCCCAGCATTTT. It specifies CASSWDSGLPQHF.